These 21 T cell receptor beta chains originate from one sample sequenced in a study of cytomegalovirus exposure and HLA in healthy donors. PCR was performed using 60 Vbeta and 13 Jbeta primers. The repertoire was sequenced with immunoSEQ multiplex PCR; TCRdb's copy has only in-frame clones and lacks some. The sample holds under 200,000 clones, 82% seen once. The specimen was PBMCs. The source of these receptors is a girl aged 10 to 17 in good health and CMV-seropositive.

CDR3: CASSLGAVRNTGELFF. The CDR3 coding sequence is TGTGCCAGCAGCTTAGGAGCCGTCCGAAACACCGGGGAGCTGTTTTTT. The V and J genes are TRBV7-8 and TRBJ2-2, with D unclear. Germline V CDR1 and CDR2: SGHVS, FQNEAQ. Trimming took off 1 base at V and 2 bases at J, with 11 bases between the two ends. The CDR3 has 16 amino acids.

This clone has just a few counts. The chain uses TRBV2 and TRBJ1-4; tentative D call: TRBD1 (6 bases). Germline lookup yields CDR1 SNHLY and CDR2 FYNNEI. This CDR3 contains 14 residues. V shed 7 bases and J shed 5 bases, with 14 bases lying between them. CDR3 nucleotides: TGTGCCAGCACGGTTAGGCAGGGGAATGAAAAACTGTTTTTT. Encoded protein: CASTVRQGNEKLFF.

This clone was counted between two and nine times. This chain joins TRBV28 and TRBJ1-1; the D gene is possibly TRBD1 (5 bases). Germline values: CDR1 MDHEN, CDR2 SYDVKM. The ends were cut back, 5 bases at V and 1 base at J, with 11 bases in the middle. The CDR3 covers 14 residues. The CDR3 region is CASSASRGNTEAFF. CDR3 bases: TGTGCCAGCAGTGCCAGTAGGGGGAACACTGAAGCTTTCTTT.

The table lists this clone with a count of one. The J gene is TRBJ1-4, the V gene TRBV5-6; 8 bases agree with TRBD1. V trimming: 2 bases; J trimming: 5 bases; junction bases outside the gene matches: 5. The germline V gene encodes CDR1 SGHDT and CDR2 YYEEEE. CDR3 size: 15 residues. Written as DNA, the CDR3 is TGTGCCAGCAGCTTCAGATGGACAGGGAATGAAAAACTGTTTTTT. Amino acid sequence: CASSFRWTGNEKLFF.

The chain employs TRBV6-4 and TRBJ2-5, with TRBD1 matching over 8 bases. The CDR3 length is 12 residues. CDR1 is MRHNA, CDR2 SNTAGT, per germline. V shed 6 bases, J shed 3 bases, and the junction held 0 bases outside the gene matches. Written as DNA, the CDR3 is TGTGCCAGCAGACAGGGGGAAGAGACCCAGTACTTC. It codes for CASRQGEETQYF.

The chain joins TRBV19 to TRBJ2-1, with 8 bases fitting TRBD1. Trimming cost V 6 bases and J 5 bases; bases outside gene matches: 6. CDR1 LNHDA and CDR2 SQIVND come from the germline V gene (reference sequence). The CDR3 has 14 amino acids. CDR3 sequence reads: CASREGQGDNEQFF. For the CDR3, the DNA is TGTGCCAGTAGAGAAGGACAGGGCGACAATGAGCAGTTCTTC.

As DNA, the CDR3 is TGTGCCAGCAGTACGAGACAGGGGGCAGATACGCAGTATTTT. Its translation: CASSTRQGADTQYF. This chain links TRBV6-1 with TRBJ2-3; TRBD1 matches 9 bases. The CDR3 totals 14 residues. From germline, CDR1 is MNHNS and CDR2 SASEGT. Trimming removed 5 bases from V and 4 bases from J; junction bases left unmatched: 4.

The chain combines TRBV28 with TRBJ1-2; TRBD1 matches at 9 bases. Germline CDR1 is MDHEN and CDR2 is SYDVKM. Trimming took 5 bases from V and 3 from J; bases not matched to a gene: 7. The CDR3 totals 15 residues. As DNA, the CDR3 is TGTGCCAGCAGTACCCCGGGACAGGGACACTATGGCTACACCTTC. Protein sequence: CASSTPGQGHYGYTF.

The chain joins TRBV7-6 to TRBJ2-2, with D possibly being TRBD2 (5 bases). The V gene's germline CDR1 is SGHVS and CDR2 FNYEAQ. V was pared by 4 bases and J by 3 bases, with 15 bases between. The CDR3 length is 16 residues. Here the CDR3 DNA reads TGTGCCAGCAGCTGGCGCGTGGTGGGAGACACCGGGGAGCTGTTTTTT. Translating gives CASSWRVVGDTGELFF.

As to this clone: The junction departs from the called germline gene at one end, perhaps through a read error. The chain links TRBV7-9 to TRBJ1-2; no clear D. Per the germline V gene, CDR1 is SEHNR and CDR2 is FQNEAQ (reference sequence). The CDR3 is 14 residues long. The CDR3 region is CSSTPTEGSYGYTF. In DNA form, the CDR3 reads TGTTCCAGCACGCCTACGGAGGGAAGTTATGGCTACACCTTC.

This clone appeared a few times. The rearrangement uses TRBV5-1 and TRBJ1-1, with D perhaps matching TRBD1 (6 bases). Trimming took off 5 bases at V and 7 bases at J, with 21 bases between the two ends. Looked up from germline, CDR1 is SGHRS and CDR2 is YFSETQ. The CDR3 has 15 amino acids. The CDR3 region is CASSPGGGRKSEAFF. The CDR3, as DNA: TGCGCCAGCAGTCCGGGCGGGGGGCGCAAAAGTGAAGCTTTCTTT.

The CDR3 DNA is TGTGCCAGCAGCTTAGGAACAGGTAACCGTGAGCAGTACTTC. Protein sequence: CASSLGTGNREQYF. This rearrangement joins TRBV11-2 to TRBJ2-7; D perhaps matches TRBD1 (5 bases). Germline V CDR1 and CDR2: SGHAT, FQNNGV. The CDR3 runs 14 residues. V was pared by 1 base and J by 7 bases, with 14 bases between.

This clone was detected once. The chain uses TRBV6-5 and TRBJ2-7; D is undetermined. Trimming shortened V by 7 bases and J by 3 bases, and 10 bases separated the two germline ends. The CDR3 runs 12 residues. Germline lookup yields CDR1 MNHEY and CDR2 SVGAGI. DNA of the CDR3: TGTGCCAGCACCTCACCCGGCTACGAGCAGTACTTC. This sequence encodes CASTSPGYEQYF.

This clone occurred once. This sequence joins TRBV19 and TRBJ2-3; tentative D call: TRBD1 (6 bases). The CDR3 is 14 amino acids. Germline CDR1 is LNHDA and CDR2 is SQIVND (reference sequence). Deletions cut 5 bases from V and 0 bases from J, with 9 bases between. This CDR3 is CASSPGASTDTQYF. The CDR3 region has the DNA TGTGCCAGTAGTCCAGGGGCCAGCACAGATACGCAGTATTTT.

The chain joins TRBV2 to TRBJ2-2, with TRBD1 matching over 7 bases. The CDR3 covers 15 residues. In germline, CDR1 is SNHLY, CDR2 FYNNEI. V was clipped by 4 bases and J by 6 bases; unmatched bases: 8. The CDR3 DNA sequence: TGTGCCAGCAGTGTTGAGGGGGCGCCGGCCGGGGAGCTGTTTTTT. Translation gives CASSVEGAPAGELFF. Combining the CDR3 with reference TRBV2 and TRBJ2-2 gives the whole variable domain EPEVTQTPSHQVTQMGQEVILRCVPISNHLYFYWYRQILGQKVEFLVSFYNNEISEKSEIFDDQFSVERPDGSNFTLKIRSTKLEDSAMYFCASSVEGAPAGELFFGEGSRLTVL.

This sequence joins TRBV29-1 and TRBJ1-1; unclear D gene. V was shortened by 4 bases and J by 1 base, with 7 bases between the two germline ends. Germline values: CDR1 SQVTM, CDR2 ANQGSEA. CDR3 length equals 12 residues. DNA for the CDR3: TGCAGCGTTGCGTATCCGAACACTGAAGCTTTCTTT. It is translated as CSVAYPNTEAFF.

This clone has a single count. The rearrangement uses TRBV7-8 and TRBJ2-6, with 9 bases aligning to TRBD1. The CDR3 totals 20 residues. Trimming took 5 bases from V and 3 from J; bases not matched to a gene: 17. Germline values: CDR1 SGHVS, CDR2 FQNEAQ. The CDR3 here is CASSLRFQGQGIGGANVLTF. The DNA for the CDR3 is TGTGCCAGCAGCCTTCGTTTCCAGGGACAGGGAATCGGTGGGGCCAACGTCCTGACTTTC.

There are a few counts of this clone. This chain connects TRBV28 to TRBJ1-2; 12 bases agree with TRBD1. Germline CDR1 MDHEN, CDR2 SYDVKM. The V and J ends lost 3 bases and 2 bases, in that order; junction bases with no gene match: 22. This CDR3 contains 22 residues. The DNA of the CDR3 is TGTGCCAGCAGTTTGGCCCCGGGACAGGGGGCTTATTTTTTCAAACTAAACTATGGCTACACCTTC. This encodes CASSLAPGQGAYFFKLNYGYTF.

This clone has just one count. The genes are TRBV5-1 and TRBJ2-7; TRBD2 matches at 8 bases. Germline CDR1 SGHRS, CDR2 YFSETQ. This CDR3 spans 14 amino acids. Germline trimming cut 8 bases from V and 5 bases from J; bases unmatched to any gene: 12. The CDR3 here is CARGRLAGLNEQYF. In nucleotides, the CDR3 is TGCGCCAGAGGGAGGCTAGCGGGTCTAAACGAGCAGTACTTC.

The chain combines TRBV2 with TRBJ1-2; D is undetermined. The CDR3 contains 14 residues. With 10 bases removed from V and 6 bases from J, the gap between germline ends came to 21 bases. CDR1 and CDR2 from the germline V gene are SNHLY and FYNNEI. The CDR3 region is CANGRWGLGNGYTF. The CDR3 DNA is TGTGCCAACGGGAGGTGGGGTCTGGGGAATGGCTACACCTTC. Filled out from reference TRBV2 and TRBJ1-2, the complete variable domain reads EPEVTQTPSHQVTQMGQEVILRCVPISNHLYFYWYRQILGQKVEFLVSFYNNEISEKSEIFDDQFSVERPDGSNFTLKIRSTKLEDSAMYFCANGRWGLGNGYTFGSGTRLTVV.

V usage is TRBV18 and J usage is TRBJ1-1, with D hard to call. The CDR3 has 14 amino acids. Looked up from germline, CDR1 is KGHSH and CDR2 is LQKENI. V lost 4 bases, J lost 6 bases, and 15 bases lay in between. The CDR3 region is CASSHGEAGAEAFF. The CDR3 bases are TGTGCCAGCTCACACGGGGAAGCTGGGGCTGAAGCTTTCTTT.